This record covers a single T cell receptor (beta chain). What it recognizes is unknown. This sample was taken from a study of TIL therapy for anti-PD-1-resistant metastatic lung cancer. As for the study in general: Tumors carried a median about 1.5 non-synonymous mutations per megabase.

The libraries were made with immunoSEQ v3. Survey-level samples got around 2.1 million read pairs; deep-level samples got about 5-6.5 million. Libraries were prepared by immunoSEQ multiplex PCR; TCRdb keeps only in-frame clonotypes and omits some of them. The top ten hold around 1.7% of the sample, which has under 70,000 clones, 73% seen once. The time point denotes: pre-treatment sample, taken before nivolumab and TIL therapy. CDR1 and CDR2 (germline): SGHNT, YYREEE (reference sequence). Trimming took 4 bases from V and 7 from J, leaving 14 bases between them. This CDR3 spans 13 amino acids. Findings of the study overall: Patients were highly selected, enriched for treatment-naive, never-smoker and oncogene-addicted cases.

This sequence originates from a person aged 30 to 80 with non-small cell lung cancer. Sequenced material: blood, taken at baseline. This chain uses TRBV5-4 with TRBJ1-2, with D perhaps TRBD1 (6 bases). The CDR3 bases are TGTGCCAGCAGCGTGAATAGGGGGAGTGGCTACACCTTC. Translation gives CASSVNRGSGYTF.